This entry lists 28 T cell receptor beta chains sequenced from one sample in a study of shared clonotypes between healthy human individuals. The table came from immunoSEQ multiplex PCR; TCRdb's copy has only in-frame clones and leaves some out. The sample lists 1,100,000 or so clones, 75% to 85% seen once, with more than 0.5% in the top ten. Sequencing was carried out using memory CD4+ T cells from PBMCs. The subset here: CD45RA-negative fraction. All receptors come from a man younger than 35 in good health. Some clones in this sample may be carry-over from other donors' samples.

This rearrangement joins TRBV11-2 to TRBJ2-7; the D gene is possibly TRBD1 (6 bases). The germline gives CDR1 SGHAT, CDR2 FQNNGV. This CDR3 is 12 amino acids long. V shed 5 bases and J shed 6 bases, with 11 bases lying between them. CDR3 coding DNA: TGTGCCAGCAGCGTCAGGGGTCGCGAGCAGTACTTC. As protein: CASSVRGREQYF.

This clone was picked up one time. The chain combines TRBV10-3 with TRBJ2-5; D tentatively reads TRBD1 or TRBD2 (5 bases each). This CDR3 comprises 12 residues. CDR1 ENHRY and CDR2 SYGVKD come from the germline V gene. Trimming cost V 10 bases and J 3 bases, with 12 bases left between them. CDR3 protein: CATGTEKETQYF. The CDR3 DNA follows: TGTGCCACGGGGACGGAGAAAGAGACCCAGTACTTC.

This chain links TRBV11-3 with TRBJ2-1; 11 nucleotides line up with TRBD2. Germline V gene data show CDR1 as SGHNT and CDR2 as YENEEA. Trimming at V came to 5 bases and at J to 4 bases, leaving 4 bases not matched to a gene. The CDR3 has 15 amino acids. CDR3 sequence reads: CASSHGTSGYNEQFF. CDR3 DNA: TGTGCCAGCAGCCACGGGACTAGCGGTTACAATGAGCAGTTCTTC.

This clone has only a few counts. The rearrangement joins TRBV6-1 to TRBJ1-1; D is unclear. CDR3 length: 13 amino acids. CDR1 and CDR2 (germline): MNHNS, SASEGT. V was clipped by 5 bases and J by 5 bases, with 12 bases between them. In DNA, the CDR3 is TGTGCCAGCAGTTCAATCCAGTGGACTGAAGCTTTCTTT. Its protein is CASSSIQWTEAFF.

The chain carries TRBV6-1 and TRBJ1-2; perhaps TRBD1 as D (5 bases). The CDR3 consists of 13 residues. Germline V gene lookup returns CDR1 MNHNS and CDR2 SASEGT. Trimming cost V 8 bases and J 6 bases, with 16 bases left between them. The CDR3 sequence: CASRKAGHDGYTF. CDR3 nucleotide sequence: TGTGCCAGCCGAAAAGCAGGGCACGATGGCTACACCTTC.

The chain recombines TRBV18 with TRBJ1-5; perhaps TRBD1 as D (5 bases). The CDR3 is made up of 14 amino acids. Trimming pared 4 bases from V and 3 bases from J, leaving 10 bases between. CDR1 is KGHSH and CDR2 is LQKENI in the germline V gene. The DNA for the CDR3 is TGTGCCAGCTCACTTCGGGGGGACAATCAGCCCCAGCATTTT. The encoded protein is CASSLRGDNQPQHF.

V gene TRBV7-9 combines with J gene TRBJ2-3; possibly TRBD1 or TRBD2 for D (7 bases each). Germline values: CDR1 SEHNR, CDR2 FQNEAQ (reference sequence). This CDR3 is built from 17 residues. Trimming shortened V by 2 bases and J by 1 base, and 16 bases separated the two germline ends. CDR3 loop: CASSLSLGGGRTDTQYF. DNA for the CDR3: TGTGCCAGCAGCTTAAGTTTGGGAGGGGGCCGCACAGATACGCAGTATTTT.

In the case of this clone: A far larger clone is one base from this, pointing to a likely read error. The V and J genes are TRBV21-1 and TRBJ1-1. TRBV21-1 counts as a pseudogene. This CDR3 contains 16 residues. The CDR3 spells CASSKALWRFNTEAFF. The CDR3 DNA reads TGTGCCAGCAGCAAAGCGCTTTGGAGGTTCAACACTGAAGCTTTCTTT.

In nucleotides, the CDR3 is TGTGCCAGCTCAGGGGTGAACTCACAAGAGACCCAGTACTTC. Translating gives CASSGVNSQETQYF. The chain combines TRBV18 with TRBJ2-5, with no clear D. In germline, CDR1 is KGHSH, CDR2 LQKENI. CDR3 size: 14 residues. V lost 5 bases and J 2 bases, leaving 12 bases between the germline ends.

The V call is TRBV6-6, the J call TRBJ2-7; perhaps TRBD1 as D (5 bases). Looked up from germline, CDR1 is MNHNY and CDR2 is SVGAGI (reference sequence). The CDR3 has 12 amino acids. The V gene lost 6 bases and the J gene lost 0 bases, with 6 bases spanning the gap. Here the CDR3 reads CASSTGSYEQYF. In DNA, the CDR3 is TGTGCCAGCAGCACAGGCTCCTACGAGCAGTACTTC.

The rearrangement joins TRBV7-9 to TRBJ2-5, with D maybe TRBD2 (5 bases). CDR1 SEHNR and CDR2 FQNEAQ come from the germline V gene (reference sequence). The length of the CDR3 is 13 residues. V was pared by 4 bases and J by 4 bases, with 10 bases between. As DNA, the CDR3 is TGTGCCAGCAGCTACGTCAGCGGAGAGACCCAGTACTTC. This encodes CASSYVSGETQYF.

This clone was found once. The sample holds other DNA sequences that translate to the same CDR3. The chain couples TRBV28 to TRBJ1-4; no firm D call. Germline loops: CDR1 MDHEN, CDR2 SYDVKM. Trimming took off 3 bases at V and 6 bases at J, with 5 bases between the two ends. CDR3 size: 12 residues. CDR3 nucleotides: TGTGCCAGCAGTTTGAGTTATGAAAAACTGTTTTTT. This codes for CASSLSYEKLFF. Variable domain in full (rest from reference TRBV28 and TRBJ1-4): DVKVTQSSRYLVKRTGEKVFLECVQDMDHENMFWYRQDPGLGLRLIYFSYDVKMKEKGDIPEGYSVSREKKERFSLILESASTNQTSMYLCASSLSYEKLFFGSGTQLSVL.

This chain uses TRBV7-3 with TRBJ2-3, with 10 bases aligning to TRBD2. The CDR3 runs to 18 residues. Losses at the gene ends were 1 base for V and 1 base for J; bases not matched to a gene: 8. Looked up from germline, CDR1 is SGHTA and CDR2 is FQGTGA. The CDR3 DNA reads as TGTGCCAGCAGCTTAAGCCCTAGCGGGAGAACGGGCACAGATACGCAGTATTTT. It encodes CASSLSPSGRTGTDTQYF.

This clone was detected once. The V gene is TRBV7-9, the J gene TRBJ2-7; 7 nucleotides agree with TRBD2. CDR3 size: 15 residues. Germline trimming cut 5 bases from V and 6 bases from J; bases unmatched to any gene: 13. Germline loops: CDR1 SEHNR, CDR2 FQNEAQ (reference sequence). CDR3 region: CASSPGGGRGPEQYF. The CDR3 region has the DNA TGTGCCAGCAGCCCCGGGGGAGGGAGAGGTCCCGAGCAGTACTTC.

The chain couples TRBV5-1 to TRBJ2-5; TRBD1 aligns across 7 bases. The CDR3 contains 14 residues. CDR1 SGHRS and CDR2 YFSETQ come from the germline V gene. The V and J ends lost 0 bases and 5 bases, in that order; junction bases with no gene match: 4. The CDR3 is CASSLEGGVETQYF. CDR3 bases: TGCGCCAGCAGCTTGGAAGGGGGCGTGGAGACCCAGTACTTC.

The chain carries TRBV5-4 and TRBJ2-3, with D maybe TRBD2 (6 bases). This CDR3 has 15 amino acids. Germline CDR1 SGHNT, CDR2 YYREEE (reference sequence). Trimming stripped 0 bases from V and 4 bases from J, with 12 bases between. CDR3 sequence (DNA): TGTGCCAGCAGCTTGGCTGGCGGGGCCGCAGATACGCAGTATTTT. Translation gives CASSLAGGAADTQYF.

This clone was detected only a few times. The V call is TRBV14, the J call TRBJ2-3, with D unresolved. The germline CDR1 and CDR2 sequences are SGHDN and FVKESK. Trimming cost V 4 bases and J 12 bases, with 11 bases left between them. The CDR3 length is 11 residues. The CDR3 is CASSLGDSQYF. The CDR3 nucleotides read TGTGCCAGCAGCCTCGGAGATAGTCAGTATTTT.

The genes are TRBV11-2 and TRBJ1-4; D possibly corresponds to TRBD1 (5 bases). Trimming shortened V by 2 bases and J by 0 bases, and 10 bases separated the two germline ends. CDR3 length: 16 residues. Germline V gives CDR1 SGHAT, CDR2 FQNNGV. The DNA of the CDR3 is TGTGCCAGCAGCTTAAGCGTGACAGCAACTAATGAAAAACTGTTTTTT. This sequence encodes CASSLSVTATNEKLFF. Drawing the rest from reference TRBV11-2 and TRBJ1-4, the complete variable domain is EAGVAQSPRYKIIEKRQSVAFWCNPISGHATLYWYQQILGQGPKLLIQFQNNGVVDDSQLPKDRFSAERLKGVDSTLKIQPAKLEDSAVYLCASSLSVTATNEKLFFGSGTQLSVL.

This clone has just one count. The rearrangement uses TRBV19 and TRBJ1-4; 8 nucleotides agree with TRBD1. V dropped 3 bases and J dropped 8; count of bases not matched to a gene: 8. CDR3 size: 15 residues. CDR1 is LNHDA, CDR2 SQIVND, per germline (reference sequence). The CDR3 sequence: CASSISGGAGEKLFF. The CDR3 nucleotides are TGTGCCAGTAGTATCTCAGGGGGCGCTGGCGAAAAACTGTTTTTT.

This clone turned up a few times. V is TRBV2 and J is TRBJ1-1; D call uncertain. From germline, CDR1 is SNHLY and CDR2 FYNNEI. Trimming removed 4 bases at V and 7 bases at J, with 16 bases between. This CDR3 contains 14 residues. CDR3 DNA: TGTGCCAGCAGTGCAGAGGGTGGGCATGGTGAAGCTTTCTTT. This encodes CASSAEGGHGEAFF.

The chain carries TRBV29-1 and TRBJ2-4; 12 nucleotides agree with TRBD1. Trimming at V came to 7 bases and at J to 9 bases, leaving 13 bases not matched to a gene. The CDR3 consists of 15 residues. Germline CDR1 is SQVTM and CDR2 is ANQGSEA. The CDR3 DNA reads as TGCAGCGGCTCACGCGGGGACAGGGGGCGAACCATTCAGTACTTC. Protein sequence: CSGSRGDRGRTIQYF.

The chain is built from TRBV27 and TRBJ2-7; no firm D call. Germline CDR1 is MNHEY and CDR2 is SMNVEV (reference sequence). V lost 2 bases to trimming and J lost 4 bases, with 3 bases between them. This CDR3 is 11 amino acids long. Here the CDR3 reads CASSLQYEQYF. CDR3 nucleotides: TGTGCCAGCAGTTTACAATACGAGCAGTACTTC.

This clone was observed many times. The V and J genes are TRBV5-5 and TRBJ2-7; D is possibly TRBD2 (6 bases). The CDR3 has 13 amino acids. Trimming pared 3 bases from V and 2 bases from J, leaving 9 bases between. The germline V gene encodes CDR1 SGHKS and CDR2 YYEKEE (reference sequence). CDR3 DNA sequence: TGTGCCAGCAGCTGGGGACTTGCCTACGAGCAGTACTTC. Translated: CASSWGLAYEQYF.

The gene calls are TRBV5-1 and TRBJ2-5, with a weak D call TRBD2 (6 bases). CDR3 length equals 16 residues. Trimming shortened V by 4 bases and J by 5 bases, and 21 bases separated the two germline ends. Per germline, CDR1 SGHRS and CDR2 YFSETQ. CDR3 residues: CASSVGGASSVETQYF. The CDR3 DNA reads as TGCGCCAGCAGCGTCGGGGGAGCGTCCTCCGTCGAGACCCAGTACTTC. The complete variable domain, with remaining parts taken from reference TRBV5-1 and TRBJ2-5, reads KAGVTQTPRYLIKTRGQQVTLSCSPISGHRSVSWYQQTPGQGLQFLFEYFSETQRNKGNFPGRFSGRQFSNSRSEMNVSTLELGDSALYLCASSVGGASSVETQYFGPGTRLLVL.

CDR3 DNA sequence: TGTGCCAGCAACCCGAGCACAGATACGCAGTATTTT. Protein sequence: CASNPSTDTQYF. The V gene is TRBV2, the J gene TRBJ2-3; D not resolved. The V gene lost 7 bases and the J gene lost 0 bases, with 5 bases spanning the gap. The CDR3 is 12 amino acids. Germline V CDR1 and CDR2: SNHLY, FYNNEI. The full variable domain, in which reference TRBV2 and TRBJ2-3 provide the parts outside the CDR3, is EPEVTQTPSHQVTQMGQEVILRCVPISNHLYFYWYRQILGQKVEFLVSFYNNEISEKSEIFDDQFSVERPDGSNFTLKIRSTKLEDSAMYFCASNPSTDTQYFGPGTRLTVL.

Ten or more counts support this clone. The rearrangement uses TRBV20-1 and TRBJ1-4; no clear D. Trimming removed 5 bases from V and 11 bases from J, with 12 bases in between. Germline loops: CDR1 DFQATT, CDR2 SNEGSKA (reference sequence). The CDR3 loop spans 11 amino acids. CDR3 in DNA: TGCAGTGCTTTTAGGACGAAGAAACTGTTTTTT. Translated: CSAFRTKKLFF.

The chain employs TRBV18 and TRBJ1-5; D call uncertain. V lost 0 bases and J 3 bases, leaving 12 bases between the germline ends. CDR1 KGHSH and CDR2 LQKENI come from the germline V gene. This CDR3 has 16 residues. The CDR3 nucleotides read TGTGCCAGCTCACCACCGGTACGCGCGGCCAATCAGCCCCAGCATTTT. It is translated as CASSPPVRAANQPQHF. Filled out from reference TRBV18 and TRBJ1-5, the complete variable domain reads NAGVMQNPRHLVRRRGQEARLRCSPMKGHSHVYWYRQLPEEGLKFMVYLQKENIIDESGMPKERFSAEFPKEGPSILRIQQVVRGDSAAYFCASSPPVRAANQPQHFGDGTRLSIL.

This chain links TRBV28 with TRBJ1-2; D remains unclear. The CDR3 is 14 amino acids. The V gene lost 6 bases and the J gene lost 7 bases, with 18 bases spanning the gap. Germline loops: CDR1 MDHEN, CDR2 SYDVKM. The DNA for the CDR3 is TGTGCCAGCAGGAGACCGACGGGCCCCCGTGGCTACACCTTC. Residues: CASRRPTGPRGYTF.